This T cell receptor (beta chain) was documented in a study of CXCR3-negative and CXCR3-positive naive CD8 T cells. Libraries of TRB cDNA were made by 5' RACE and carried UMIs. No DNA is given; TCRdb re-called the 5' RACE reads and lists each CDR3 protein once. The sample table sets out about 62,000 distinct CDR3 sequences. Naive CD8+ T lymphocytes were specified as CD45RO-CCR7+CD27+CD95-. CDR1 is SGHVS and CDR2 is FNYEAQ in the germline V gene. The CDR3 consists of 16 residues. The sequenced material came from naive CXCR3- CD8+ T cells from blood. Subset indicated: CD45RO-CCR7+CD27+CD95- naive CD8+ T cells lacking CXCR3 (TNR3-). The sequence was obtained from a human donor in good health. Some clones in this sample may be carry-over from other donors' samples. V and J are TRBV7-6 and TRBJ2-7; TCRdb selects TRBD2, and the lack of DNA leaves this call unchecked. This CDR3 reads CASSLETRGASYEQYF. Based on the CDR3 plus reference TRBV7-6 and TRBJ2-7, the full variable domain is GAGVSQSPRYKVTKRGQDVALRCDPISGHVSLYWYRQALGQGPEFLTYFNYEAQQDKSGLPNDRFSAERPEGSISTLTIQRTEQRDSAMYRCASSLETRGASYEQYFGPGTRLTVT.